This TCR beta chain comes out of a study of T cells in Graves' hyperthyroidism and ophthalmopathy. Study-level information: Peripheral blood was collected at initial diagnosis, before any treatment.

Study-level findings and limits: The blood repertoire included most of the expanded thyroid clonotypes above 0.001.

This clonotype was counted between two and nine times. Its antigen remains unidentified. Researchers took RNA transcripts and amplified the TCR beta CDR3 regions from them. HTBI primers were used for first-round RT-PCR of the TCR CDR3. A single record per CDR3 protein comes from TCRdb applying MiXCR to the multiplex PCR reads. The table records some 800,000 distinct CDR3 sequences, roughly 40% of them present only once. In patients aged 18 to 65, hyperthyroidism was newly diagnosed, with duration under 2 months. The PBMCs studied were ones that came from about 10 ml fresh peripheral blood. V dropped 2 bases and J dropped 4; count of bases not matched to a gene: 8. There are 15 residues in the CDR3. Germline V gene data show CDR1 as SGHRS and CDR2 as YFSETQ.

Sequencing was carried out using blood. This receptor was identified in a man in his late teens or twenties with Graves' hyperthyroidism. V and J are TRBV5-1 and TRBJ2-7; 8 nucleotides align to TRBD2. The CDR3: CASSFTAGVVYEQYF. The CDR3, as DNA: TGCGCCAGCAGCTTCACAGCGGGAGTAGTTTACGAGCAGTACTTC. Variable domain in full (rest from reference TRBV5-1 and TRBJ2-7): KAGVTQTPRYLIKTRGQQVTLSCSPISGHRSVSWYQQTPGQGLQFLFEYFSETQRNKGNFPGRFSGRQFSNSRSEMNVSTLELGDSALYLCASSFTAGVVYEQYFGPGTRLTVT.